This TCR beta chain was documented in a study of cytomegalovirus exposure and HLA in healthy donors. Study-level findings and limits: The later analysis indicated that the majority of CMV-associated TCR beta chains appeared HLA-restricted. Earlier findings revealed that most TCR beta V segments proved productive either about 90% or about 30% of the time.

60 Vbeta and 13 Jbeta primers were used in PCR. Sequencing used immunoSEQ multiplex PCR; TCRdb keeps in-frame clones, though not all of them. The table includes around 300,000 clones, 70% to 90% detected once. This clone was found once. What it binds is not known. The CDR3 loop spans 14 amino acids. Germline-derived CDR1 and CDR2 are GTSNPN and SVGIG (reference sequence). Trimming removed 5 bases at V and 5 bases at J, with 15 bases between. The sequencing sample was made of PBMCs. The chain uses TRBV30 and TRBJ1-4, with D possibly being TRBD1 (6 bases). The receptor's source is a woman aged 18-30 years in good health and CMV-seronegative. In DNA form, the CDR3 reads TGTGCCTGGGCCGGGGGGAGGGGGAATGAAAAACTGTTTTTT. This gives the protein CAWAGGRGNEKLFF.